The sequence of this TCR beta chain was determined in a study of T-cell memory formation after mild COVID-19. Study-wide points: For contracting clones, CD4+ ones sat mainly in CM and EM, CD8+ in EMRA. Later expanders leaned CD4+, whereas day 15 to 85 contracting clones were balanced CD4/CD8. What remained unconfirmed was the SARS-CoV-2 specificity of second-wave clones peaking on day 37.

MiXCR, applied by TCRdb to the 5' RACE reads, yields one record per CDR3 protein. The sample consists of just over 400,000 distinct CDR3 sequences, less than 25% of them appearing once. A remark on this clonotype: Its antigen is still unknown.

The CDR3 consists of 17 residues. Trimming stripped 2 bases from V and 3 bases from J, with 21 bases between. Germline V CDR1 and CDR2: GTSNPN, SVGIG (reference sequence). The source is an adult woman who had mild COVID-19 (a few samples of this study predate the infection). Cell type and time point are not known. The chain uses TRBV30 and TRBJ2-3, with D perhaps matching TRBD2 (6 bases). Sequences were obtained from PBMCs or a T cell subset sorted from them (not recorded which). The CDR3 DNA reads TGTGCCTGGAGTATGCCCCGGAGGGGTAGCATTACAGATACGCAGTATTTT. Translating gives CAWSMPRRGSITDTQYF.